This T cell receptor (beta chain) was found in a study of stem cell transplantation in POMP-related autoinflammatory disease (dated by TCRdb to the early 2020s). Describing the broader study: The study hypothesis was that defective thymoproteasomes impair MHC class I-dependent CD8+ T-cell differentiation and positive selection, which skews the TRB repertoire. The effect of POMP deficiency on T-cell receptor beta repertoire diversity and CDR3 characteristics was assessed using high-throughput TRB sequencing. Before transplant, patients showed CD4+ naive T-cell skewing, low CD8+ T-cell proportions, and reduced T-cell cytokine secretion.

Library construction relied on the immunoSEQ multiplex PCR assay. Per the original workflow: Shannon entropy, which accounts for clonal size distribution, was used to quantify repertoire diversity. Clonotype distribution inequality was measured with the Gini-Simpson index (Simpson_1-D). TCRdb stores this immuneACCESS table with in-frame sequences only. Part of the clones is absent; in the studies checked, under half of the shortfall reflects unresolved V genes, and no reason is known for the rest. D and trimming were read from the DNA, whereas the V and J calls and clone size are those reported in that table. This sample lists over 9,500 clones; approximately 86% were detected once. The biggest ten clones account for approximately 50% of the sample. In light of the paper, this sample's time point label describes: before hematopoietic stem cell transplant. PRAID was characterized by prominent immunodeficiency alongside autoinflammation. Prior to TRB sequencing, T-cell subsets (conventional T cells, CD8+ T cells, regulatory T cells, T follicular helper cells) were sorted.

A remark on this clone: Its antigen specificity is not known. No qualities accompany the bases; no much larger clone lies one base away.

V has 6 bases trimmed and J has 6 bases trimmed; junction bases matching no gene number 7. The germline V gene encodes CDR1 LNHDA and CDR2 SQIVND (reference sequence). The CDR3 has 15 amino acids, counting the end cysteine and phenylalanine. The CDR3 DNA has 45 bases and is translated from base 1. Overall study results and their limits: A restricted number of unique TRB V-J gene pairings was observed in PRAID patients. PRAID patients trended toward lower TRB diversity and higher clonality across all analyzed T-cell subsets. In PRAID patients, the trend toward lower diversity and increased clonality reached statistical significance only for regulatory T cells.

This receptor was obtained from a human donor with POMP-related autoinflammation and immune dysregulation (PRAID). The sample was CD8+ T cells from PBMCs, taken before stem cell transplantation. The rearranged segments are TRBV19 and TRBJ2-3; 12 central bases correspond to TRBD2. The DNA sequence follows: TGTGCCAGTAGCAGGACTAGCGGGATTGTTGATACGCAGTATTTT. Translated, this is CASSRTSGIVDTQYF.